What follows are 17 T cell receptor beta chains derived from one specimen sequenced in a study of blood T cell repertoires in COVID-19. Method: immunoSEQ multiplex PCR; TCRdb's copy keeps in-frame clones and lacks some. The profile shows 150,000 to 200,000 clones, around 80% of them singletons. Sequencing was done on a sample of PBMCs or T cells enriched from blood (not recorded which). These receptor sequences come from a woman in her forties or fifties who had recovered from COVID-19.

V is TRBV3-1 (or the pseudogene TRBV3-2) and J is TRBJ1-2; TRBD1 might be the D (6 bases). V lost 0 bases and J 8 bases, leaving 7 bases between the germline ends. The CDR3 is made up of 12 amino acids. Germline CDR1 and CDR2: LGHDT and YNNKEL (reference sequence). CDR3 residues: CASSQDRGGYTF. The CDR3 nucleotides read TGTGCCAGCAGCCAAGACAGGGGAGGCTACACCTTC.

This chain connects TRBV27 to TRBJ2-1; 8 bases agree with TRBD1. Looked up from germline, CDR1 is MNHEY and CDR2 is SMNVEV (reference sequence). This CDR3 has 14 amino acids. Trimming cost V 7 bases and J 2 bases; bases outside gene matches: 4. CDR3 loop: CASIKQGAYNEQFF. The CDR3 region has the DNA TGTGCCAGCATTAAACAGGGGGCCTACAATGAGCAGTTCTTC.

The V call is TRBV3-1 (or the pseudogene TRBV3-2), the J call TRBJ2-7; 8 nucleotides match TRBD2. V shed 1 base, J shed 3 bases, and the junction held 5 bases outside the gene matches. This CDR3 has 15 amino acids. From germline, CDR1 is LGHDT and CDR2 YNNKEL (reference sequence). The CDR3 DNA follows: TGTGCCAGCAGCCAAGGCCCCGGGGGGGGCTACGAGCAGTACTTC. Protein: CASSQGPGGGYEQYF.

The table lists this clone with a count of one. This rearrangement joins TRBV5-1 to TRBJ1-2; D is undetermined. Germline CDR1 reads SGHRS; CDR2 reads YFSETQ. The CDR3 is made up of 14 amino acids. Trimming took 1 base from V and 0 from J, leaving 7 bases between them. The CDR3 region has the DNA TGCGCCAGCAGCTTGTCACAGACTAACTATGGCTACACCTTC. The encoded protein is CASSLSQTNYGYTF.

The rearrangement joins TRBV27 to TRBJ2-7, with D perhaps TRBD2 (6 bases). Per germline, CDR1 MNHEY and CDR2 SMNVEV (reference sequence). The V gene lost 5 bases and the J gene lost 0 bases, with 8 bases spanning the gap. CDR3 length: 13 residues. The CDR3 loop reads CASSPTSSYEQYF. Here the CDR3 DNA reads TGTGCCAGCAGTCCGACTAGCTCCTACGAGCAGTACTTC.

The chain links TRBV2 to TRBJ2-2, with 10 bases identical to TRBD1. The CDR3 is 14 residues long. J gave up 5 bases and V 5 bases, and 2 bases lay outside the gene matches. Germline values: CDR1 SNHLY, CDR2 FYNNEI. The CDR3 spells CASSLDRGTGELFF. CDR3 in DNA: TGTGCCAGCAGTTTGGACAGGGGGACCGGGGAGCTGTTTTTT.

V and J are TRBV28 and TRBJ1-2, with 9 bases aligning to TRBD1. V shed 3 bases, J shed 3 bases, and the junction held 5 bases outside the gene matches. CDR1 is MDHEN and CDR2 is SYDVKM in the germline V gene. The CDR3 is made up of 15 amino acids. The DNA of the CDR3 is TGTGCCAGCAGTTTCGGACAGGGGAGCTACTATGGCTACACCTTC. Protein: CASSFGQGSYYGYTF.

The chain joins TRBV18 to TRBJ1-6, with 9 bases fitting TRBD1. After removal of 6 bases from V and 7 bases from J, the junction contained 4 bases not matched to a gene. There are 14 residues in the CDR3. Per the germline V gene, CDR1 is KGHSH and CDR2 is LQKENI. Here the CDR3 DNA reads TGTGCCAGCTCCGAAGGACAGGGGAATTCACCCCTCCACTTT. Amino acids: CASSEGQGNSPLHF.

The CDR3 nucleotides are TGTGCCAGCAGATTTAGCGGGAGCTCCTACAATGAGCAGTTCTTC. Protein sequence: CASRFSGSSYNEQFF. This chain uses TRBV28 with TRBJ2-1, with 9 bases identical to TRBD2. The V segment lost 6 bases and the J segment 0 bases; nucleotides outside the gene matches: 3. The germline CDR1 and CDR2 sequences are MDHEN and SYDVKM. The length of the CDR3 is 15 residues.

The chain combines TRBV15 with TRBJ2-1; TRBD2 matches 9 bases. The trim removed 4 bases at V and 7 bases at J, leaving 8 bases unmatched. The V gene's germline CDR1 is LNHNV and CDR2 YYDKDF (reference sequence). CDR3 length: 15 residues. CDR3 sequence (DNA): TGTGCCACCAGCACGACTAGCGGAAGGACGAATGAGCAGTTCTTC. Its protein product is CATSTTSGRTNEQFF.

The genes are TRBV3-1 (or the pseudogene TRBV3-2) and TRBJ2-5, with TRBD1 matching over 8 bases. The CDR3 has 15 amino acids. Germline loops: CDR1 LGHDT, CDR2 YNNKEL (reference sequence). Trimming at V came to 4 bases and at J to 5 bases, leaving 9 bases not matched to a gene. CDR3 in amino acids: CASSPPTGVGETQYF. As DNA, the CDR3 is TGTGCCAGCAGCCCTCCGACAGGGGTCGGGGAGACCCAGTACTTC.

The rearrangement joins TRBV1 to TRBJ2-7; the table assigns TRBD1, which was not confirmed against the DNA. TRBV1 is noted as a pseudogene. There are 16 residues in the CDR3. As DNA, the CDR3 is TGCACCAGCAGCCAAGATCTAGGGACAGAGAGAGACGAGCAGTACTTC. Translation: CTSSQDLGTERDEQYF.

A few counts support this clone. The J gene is TRBJ2-5, the V gene TRBV2; TRBD2 matches 10 bases. The CDR3 extends over 16 amino acids. Germline V CDR1 and CDR2: SNHLY, FYNNEI. J lost 0 bases, V lost 5 bases, and 6 bases had no gene match. CDR3 in DNA: TGTGCCAGCAGTTTCGTAGCGGGAGGATACCAAGAGACCCAGTACTTC. It specifies CASSFVAGGYQETQYF.

This clone occurred once. This chain joins TRBV14 and TRBJ2-5, with a possible D match to TRBD1 (5 bases). In germline, CDR1 is SGHDN, CDR2 FVKESK. The CDR3 runs to 12 residues. V was shortened by 4 bases and J by 5 bases, with 8 bases between the two germline ends. The CDR3 spells CASSPGFETQYF. The CDR3 nucleotides read TGTGCCAGCAGCCCAGGGTTCGAGACCCAGTACTTC.

The chain joins TRBV19 to TRBJ2-3; D gene ambiguous. The CDR3 extends over 15 amino acids. V was pared by 7 bases and J by 1 base, with 15 bases between. Per germline, CDR1 LNHDA and CDR2 SQIVND (reference sequence). As DNA, the CDR3 is TGTGCCAGTAAACTGCGTCATCGGGGCACAGATACGCAGTATTTT. This encodes CASKLRHRGTDTQYF.

This rearrangement joins TRBV9 to TRBJ1-2; 7 bases match TRBD1. The CDR3 contains 14 residues. The V and J ends lost 6 bases and 4 bases, in that order; junction bases with no gene match: 9. Germline V gives CDR1 SGDLS, CDR2 YYNGEE. DNA for the CDR3: TGTGCCAGCACCGAATCGACAGGGCCCTATGGCTACACCTTC. It translates to CASTESTGPYGYTF.

The genes are TRBV7-9 and TRBJ1-2; 7 bases are shared with TRBD1. Germline-derived CDR1 and CDR2 are SEHNR and FQNEAQ (reference sequence). The V and J ends lost 1 base and 4 bases, in that order; junction bases with no gene match: 6. CDR3 length equals 15 residues. The CDR3 region has the DNA TGTGCCAGCAGCTTAGATACTGGGACAGTCTATGGCTACACCTTC. Amino acids: CASSLDTGTVYGYTF.